What follows are 24 T cell receptor beta chains derived from one specimen sequenced in a study of blood T cells in healthy people across ages. A J-beta primer mix and a sample-barcoded 5' primer were used in a second PCR of about 7 to 12 cycles. TCRdb re-called the 5' RACE reads with MiXCR, one entry per CDR3 protein. The data hold 1,300,000 or so distinct CDR3 sequences, with almost 60% observed a single time. Sequencing was done on a sample of blood. These receptors were taken from a man between 18 and 35 years old in good health.

Only a few counts were recorded for this clonotype. Compared with germline, one end of the junction differs, possibly owing to a read error. The chain employs TRBV5-1 and TRBJ1-1; D remains ambiguous. This CDR3 is built from 14 residues. Germline lookup yields CDR1 SGHRS and CDR2 YFSETQ. For the CDR3, the DNA is TGCGCCAGCAGCTTGGAGGCGGGTAGCACTGAGGCTTTCTTT. It specifies CASSLEAGSTEAFF.

The chain is built from TRBV6-5 and TRBJ1-2, with D unresolved. This CDR3 comprises 15 residues. CDR1 is MNHEY and CDR2 is SVGAGI in the germline V gene. V was pared by 2 bases and J by 1 base, with 11 bases between. The CDR3 nucleotides are TGTGCCAGCAGTTACAATTCAGCCATTAACTATGGCTACACCTTC. This gives the protein CASSYNSAINYGYTF.

Notes on this clonotype: Its ends do not fully match the called genes, so a read error is possible. The V and J genes are TRBV7-2 and TRBJ2-7; D is unclear. The germline V gene has CDR1 SGHTA and CDR2 FQGNSA. CDR3 length: 12 amino acids. This chain's CDR3 is CLKGSRSCEQYF. The CDR3 DNA reads TGCCTGAAAGGGTCAAGGTCCTGCGAGCAGTACTTC. Full variable domain (outside the CDR3, taken from reference TRBV7-2 and TRBJ2-7): GAGVSQSPSNKVTEKGKDVELRCDPISGHTALYWYRQSLGQGLEFLIYFQGNSAPDKSGLPSDRFSAERTGGSVSTLTIQRTQQEDSAVYLCLKGSRSCEQYFGPGTRLTVT.

Remarks on this clonotype: Mismatch with germline at one junction end may stem from a read error. The rearrangement uses TRBV7-8 and TRBJ2-3; possible D gene TRBD2, 7 bases. This CDR3 is built from 15 residues. The germline V gene has CDR1 SGHVS and CDR2 FQNEAQ. DNA for the CDR3: TGTGCCAGCAGCTTAGCTGCGGGGGACACAGATACGCGGTATTTT. Its protein product is CASSLAAGDTDTRYF.

The V call is TRBV3-1, the J call TRBJ2-7; D not resolved. Trimming stripped 4 bases from V and 2 bases from J, with 15 bases between. Germline lookup yields CDR1 LGHDT and CDR2 YNNKEL (reference sequence). This CDR3 has 15 residues. The CDR3 is CASSPNPAGAYEQYF. The CDR3 region has the DNA TGTGCCAGCAGCCCCAATCCGGCCGGTGCCTACGAGCAGTACTTC.

The chain links TRBV4-3 to TRBJ1-4, with D uncertain. In germline, CDR1 is LGHNA, CDR2 YSLEER. V lost 1 base to trimming and J lost 4 bases, with 7 bases between them. The length of the CDR3 is 14 residues. The CDR3 here is CASSQVVLNEKLFF. The DNA of the CDR3 is TGCGCCAGCAGCCAAGTCGTCCTTAATGAAAAACTGTTTTTT.

V gene TRBV19 combines with J gene TRBJ2-6, with D possibly TRBD1 on 5 matching bases. This CDR3 region has 15 residues. Deletions cut 2 bases from V and 2 bases from J, with 7 bases between. Germline CDR1 LNHDA, CDR2 SQIVND (reference sequence). Here the CDR3 reads CASSIQGTGANVLTF. The DNA of the CDR3 is TGTGCCAGTAGTATACAGGGCACTGGGGCCAACGTCCTGACTTTC.

The chain uses TRBV4-1 and TRBJ1-1, with TRBD1 as a possible D gene (5 bases). This CDR3 has 15 residues. Trimming cost V 0 bases and J 4 bases, with 12 bases left between them. The germline V gene encodes CDR1 MGHRA and CDR2 YSYEKL. CDR3 nucleotides: TGCGCCAGCAGCCAAGATAAGACGAGGGGCACTGAAGCTTTCTTT. Its translation: CASSQDKTRGTEAFF.

This clonotype was detected a few times. The chain carries TRBV12-3 or TRBV12-4 and TRBJ2-1, with TRBD1 matching 7 bases. The trim removed 6 bases at V and 3 bases at J, leaving 8 bases unmatched. The CDR3 is 15 residues long. CDR3 nucleotide sequence: TGTGCCAGCAGGTGGGACAGTTCTCGCTACAATGAGCAGTTCTTC. It specifies CASRWDSSRYNEQFF.

The J gene is TRBJ2-7, the V gene TRBV6-6; D is possibly TRBD2 (7 bases). The CDR3 consists of 17 residues. The V and J ends lost 1 base and 3 bases respectively, with 19 bases between them. CDR1 and CDR2 from the germline V gene are MNHNY and SVGAGI (reference sequence). The CDR3 loop is CASSYFAGAGDYYEQYF. The CDR3 coding sequence is TGTGCCAGCAGTTACTTCGCGGGGGCAGGGGACTACTACGAGCAGTACTTC.

This rearrangement joins TRBV5-4 to TRBJ2-3; D not certain. This CDR3 has 14 residues. V was shortened by 0 bases and J by 6 bases, with 11 bases between the two germline ends. CDR1 SGHNT and CDR2 YYREEE come from the germline V gene (reference sequence). CDR3 in amino acids: CASSLDTRSDTQYF. The CDR3 DNA follows: TGTGCCAGCAGCTTGGATACCCGGTCGGATACGCAGTATTTT.

The chain joins TRBV20-1 to TRBJ1-6; weak D call: TRBD1 (5 bases). The CDR3 is 13 residues long. Per germline, CDR1 DFQATT and CDR2 SNEGSKA (reference sequence). Trimming left V 6 bases short and J 8 bases short, with 14 bases between. This chain's CDR3 is CSAPTEGDSPLHF. The CDR3 DNA is TGCAGTGCCCCGACAGAGGGCGATTCACCCCTCCACTTT.

The V gene is TRBV20-1, the J gene TRBJ2-1; possibly TRBD1 or TRBD2 for D (7 bases each). Germline loops: CDR1 DFQATT, CDR2 SNEGSKA (reference sequence). The germline V and J ends were trimmed by 5 bases and 3 bases, with 17 bases remaining between them. The CDR3 contains 15 residues. CDR3: CSALEGRDSYNEQFF. The CDR3 DNA reads as TGCAGTGCTTTAGAGGGGAGGGACAGCTACAATGAGCAGTTCTTC.

With respect to this clonotype: At one boundary the junction diverges from the germline segment, which might be a read error. V gene TRBV6-2 or TRBV6-3 combines with J gene TRBJ2-5; 9 nucleotides align to TRBD2. The CDR3 runs 15 residues. Germline assignment: CDR1 MNHEY and CDR2 SVGEGT. Written as DNA, the CDR3 is TGTGCCAGCATGGATAGCGGGGGCCCCAGAGAGACCCTGTACTTC. Its translation: CASMDSGGPRETLYF.

Concerning this clonotype: An end of the junction differs from the germline gene, which may be a read error. This chain connects TRBV7-7 to TRBJ2-1; D possibly corresponds to TRBD1 (5 bases). This CDR3 is 15 amino acids long. From germline, CDR1 is SSHAT and CDR2 FNYEAQ (reference sequence). As DNA, the CDR3 is TGTGCTAGCAGTCCACTCCAGCAGGGTCATAGTGAGCAGTTCTTC. This translates into CASSPLQQGHSEQFF.

This clonotype was seen just once. The rearrangement joins TRBV11-3 to TRBJ2-7; TRBD1 matches 7 bases. The J call may be mistaken, given a closer DNA end match to TRBJ2-5. The CDR3 totals 14 residues. CDR1 is SGHNT, CDR2 YENEEA, per germline. In DNA, the CDR3 is TGTGCCAGCAGCTCGAGACAGGGAAAAGAGACCCAGTACTTC. Residues: CASSSRQGKETQYF.

The CDR3: CASGGYRGTGELFF. The CDR3 DNA follows: TGTGCTAGTGGTGGATACAGGGGCACCGGGGAGCTGTTTTTT. This chain joins TRBV12-5 and TRBJ2-2; TRBD1 matches at 7 bases. From germline, CDR1 is LGHNT and CDR2 FRNRAP. The V gene end was trimmed by 5 bases and the J gene end by 4 bases; junction bases not matched to a gene: 4. The CDR3 has 14 amino acids. Variable domain in full (rest from reference TRBV12-5 and TRBJ2-2): DARVTQTPRHKVTEMGQEVTMRCQPILGHNTVFWYRQTMMQGLELLAYFRNRAPLDDSGMPKDRFSAEMPDATLATLKIQPSEPRDSAVYFCASGGYRGTGELFFGEGSRLTVL.

The gene calls are TRBV7-9 and TRBJ2-3; D possibly uses TRBD1 or TRBD2 (5 bases each). The length of the CDR3 is 15 residues. The germline gives CDR1 SEHNR, CDR2 FQNEAQ (reference sequence). V shed 3 bases and J shed 3 bases, with 13 bases lying between them. The CDR3 loop reads CASSFRDLSTDTQYF. In nucleotides, the CDR3 is TGTGCCAGCAGCTTTCGGGACCTCTCGACAGATACGCAGTATTTT.

The chain employs TRBV4-3 and TRBJ2-1; TRBD2 matches 7 bases. The J segment lost 6 bases and the V segment lost 0 bases, leaving 5 bases of the junction unmatched. The CDR3 is 15 amino acids. Per the germline V gene, CDR1 is LGHNA and CDR2 is YSLEER. The CDR3 here is CASSQDSSGGNEQFF. CDR3 coding DNA: TGCGCCAGCAGCCAAGATAGTTCGGGGGGCAATGAGCAGTTCTTC.

The V and J genes are TRBV7-9 and TRBJ2-7, with 7 bases lining up with TRBD1. V shed 4 bases, J shed 0 bases, and the junction held 6 bases outside the gene matches. Per the germline V gene, CDR1 is SEHNR and CDR2 is FQNEAQ (reference sequence). CDR3 length equals 15 residues. CDR3 coding DNA: TGTGCCAGCAGCTCCTGGACAGGCCTCTCCTACGAGCAGTACTTC. Its protein is CASSSWTGLSYEQYF. The variable domain in full, with the rest retrieved from reference TRBV7-9 and TRBJ2-7, is DTGVSQNPRHKITKRGQNVTFRCDPISEHNRLYWYRQTLGQGPEFLTYFQNEAQLEKSRLLSDRFSAERPKGSFSTLEIQRTEQGDSAMYLCASSSWTGLSYEQYFGPGTRLTVT.

In its sample, this clonotype was seen a few times. V is TRBV3-1 and J is TRBJ2-3; D gene uncertain. The CDR3 is 13 residues long. The V end lost 7 bases, the J end lost 2 bases, and 10 bases lay between the germline ends. CDR1 is LGHDT, CDR2 YNNKEL, per germline (reference sequence). CDR3 region: CASTPGFTDTQYF. CDR3 coding DNA: TGTGCCAGCACTCCCGGGTTCACAGATACGCAGTATTTT.

The chain couples TRBV4-3 to TRBJ2-4; D perhaps matches TRBD2 (6 bases). Trimming shortened V by 1 base and J by 7 bases, and 8 bases separated the two germline ends. The germline V gene has CDR1 LGHNA and CDR2 YSLEER. This CDR3 is built from 13 residues. The CDR3 loop is CASSQGLENIQYF. As DNA, the CDR3 is TGCGCCAGCAGCCAAGGACTAGAGAACATTCAGTACTTC.

This clonotype has more than one count but fewer than ten. The V call is TRBV9, the J call TRBJ2-1; D remains unclear. The germline gives CDR1 SGDLS, CDR2 YYNGEE. The CDR3 consists of 15 residues. Trimming pared 1 base from V and 8 bases from J, leaving 16 bases between. DNA of the CDR3: TGTGCCAGCAGCGTATCAGGATTGGTGTGGGATGAGCAGTTCTTC. Protein: CASSVSGLVWDEQFF.

This clonotype came up a few times. A much larger clone is a single base away; this may be a read error. The chain couples TRBV7-6 to TRBJ2-1; 7 bases fit TRBD2. This CDR3 has 15 residues. The V segment lost 5 bases and the J segment 3 bases; nucleotides outside the gene matches: 7. Germline-derived CDR1 and CDR2 are SGHVS and FNYEAQ. The CDR3 loop is CASSRASGIYNEQFF. CDR3 in DNA: TGTGCCAGCAGCCGGGCTAGCGGCATCTACAATGAGCAGTTCTTC.